This T cell receptor (beta chain) was captured in a study of blood T cell repertoires in COVID-19. About the research overall: Some COVID-19 samples were acute and others convalescent; all came from the United States, Italy and Spain. From T cells, B-cell-depleted T cells, or PBMCs came the material, which was cDNA or gDNA.

How the authors handled the data: Quantification of nucleated cells was approximated via reference gene primer amplification. Sequenced by immunoSEQ multiplex PCR; TCRdb stores in-frame clones only, minus some. D and trimming were read from the DNA, whereas the V and J calls and clone size are those reported in that table. The data contain approximately 190,000 clones, roughly four fifths of them singletons. The CDR3 covers 17 residues. The germline gives CDR1 LGHDT, CDR2 YNNKEL (reference sequence). The germline V and J ends were trimmed by 0 bases and 0 bases, with 12 bases remaining between them. J is TRBJ2-1 and V is TRBV3-1 (or the pseudogene TRBV3-2); D possibly corresponds to TRBD2 (5 bases). The clonotype originates from a woman aged 40 to 49 with acute or convalescent COVID-19. Specimen: peripheral blood. CDR3 DNA: TGTGCCAGCAGCCAAGATCCGGACTCCTACTCCTACAATGAGCAGTTCTTC. The encoded protein is CASSQDPDSYSYNEQFF.